This record concerns one TCR beta chain sequence. The CDR3 sequence is 14 residues long. Germline V gives CDR1 MNHEY, CDR2 SMNVEV (reference sequence). The V end lost 6 bases, the J end lost 11 bases, and 21 bases lay between the germline ends. The study ran its PCR with 60 Vbeta and 13 Jbeta primers. The data were produced by immunoSEQ multiplex PCR, yet TCRdb's version contains in-frame clones alone and is incomplete. This repertoire includes 95,000 to 150,000 clones. These data belong to a study of cytomegalovirus exposure and HLA in healthy donors. Study-level information: Previous work identified 117 million unique TCR beta sequences from 200 million or so T cells.

V and J are TRBV27 and TRBJ2-3, with D tentatively TRBD1 (7 bases). The TCR comes from a man in his thirties or forties in good health and CMV-seronegative. Input material: PBMCs. In DNA form, the CDR3 reads TGTGCCAGCAGCCCAGGGGGGACAACCTGGGGGCAGTATTTT. This translates into CASSPGGTTWGQYF.